This TCR beta chain derives from a study of blood T cell repertoires in COVID-19. Per the original data handling: The assay estimated nucleated cells by amplifying reference gene primers. Data came from immunoSEQ multiplex PCR; TCRdb stores just in-frame clones and leaves some out. Clonal size and the V and J genes are those of that table, whereas D and trimming came from the DNA. The sample consists of some 300,000 clones, about nine tenths of them appearing once. Cohort placement rested on clinical history that participants reported themselves. V dropped 3 bases and J dropped 5; count of bases not matched to a gene: 6. This CDR3 has 15 residues. CDR1 and CDR2 (germline): MRHNA, SNTAGT.

Sequenced input: PBMCs or T cells enriched from blood (not recorded which). The TCR originated in a man aged 25 to 40 who had recovered from COVID-19. The V call is TRBV6-4, the J call TRBJ2-5; 10 positions agree with TRBD1. CDR3 nucleotide sequence: TGTGCCAGCAGTGAGACAGGGGGCGCGATCGAGACCCAGTACTTC. Amino acids: CASSETGGAIETQYF.